A single sample is the source of the 10 T cell receptor beta chains below, sequenced in a study of blood T cell repertoires in COVID-19. The assay was immunoSEQ multiplex PCR, and TCRdb's table has in-frame clones only and misses some. Of 15,000 to 18,000 clones in the sample, 85% to 90% were seen once. Sequences were obtained from peripheral blood. The receptors originated from a man aged 55 to 70 with acute or convalescent COVID-19.

The rearrangement links TRBV9 to TRBJ2-2; D remains ambiguous. Per the germline V gene, CDR1 is SGDLS and CDR2 is YYNGEE. The CDR3 has 12 residues. V lost 4 bases to trimming and J lost 6 bases, with 7 bases between them. The CDR3 coding sequence is TGTGCCAGCAGCCCTCGGGCCGGGGAGCTGTTTTTT. Protein product: CASSPRAGELFF.

In the case of this clone: One end of the junction varies from germline; a read error may be responsible. This chain connects TRBV6-5 to TRBJ1-5; D is possibly TRBD1 (5 bases). This CDR3 spans 13 amino acids. Germline-derived CDR1 and CDR2 are MNHEY and SVGAGI. CDR3 in DNA: TGTGCCAGCGCTCCCTCCCAAGGGGCGACCTGGTATTTT. Its translation is CASAPSQGATWYF.

The chain employs TRBV4-2 and TRBJ2-3; D perhaps matches TRBD1 (5 bases). CDR3 length: 16 residues. V was clipped by 2 bases and J by 3 bases, with 15 bases between them. CDR1 and CDR2 from the germline V gene are LGHNA and YNFKEQ. Written as DNA, the CDR3 is TGTGCCAGCAGCCAATTTGGTCAGGGTAAAACAGATACGCAGTATTTT. Translation gives CASSQFGQGKTDTQYF.

This clone appeared once. The chain uses TRBV5-1 and TRBJ2-1, with 7 bases identical to TRBD2. The junction had 10 bases not matched to a gene; V was cut back by 0 bases and J by 7 bases. From germline, CDR1 is SGHRS and CDR2 YFSETQ. The CDR3 runs 16 residues. CDR3 in DNA: TGCGCCAGCAGCTTGGGCGGGAGATCGGCGGGGAATGAGCAGTTCTTC. This encodes CASSLGGRSAGNEQFF.

V and J are TRBV4-3 and TRBJ2-1; TRBD1 aligns across 7 bases. V shed 0 bases, J shed 4 bases, and the junction held 21 bases outside the gene matches. CDR3 length equals 21 residues. Germline V gene data show CDR1 as LGHNA and CDR2 as YSLEER. The CDR3 DNA follows: TGCGCCAGCAGCCAAGACTCCCCGACAGGGTCGCTTATATGGGGATACAATGAGCAGTTCTTC. Its protein is CASSQDSPTGSLIWGYNEQFF.

The J gene is TRBJ1-1, the V gene TRBV6-5, with 7 bases identical to TRBD1. The V gene end was trimmed by 8 bases and the J gene end by 7 bases; junction bases not matched to a gene: 10. Germline lookup yields CDR1 MNHEY and CDR2 SVGAGI. The CDR3 is 13 residues long. The DNA for the CDR3 is TGTGCCAGCCAGACAGGGATAATCGGTGAAGCTTTCTTT. Residues: CASQTGIIGEAFF.

CDR3 protein: CASSSGQAGNTIYF. The CDR3 nucleotides are TGTGCCAGCAGCTCGGGACAGGCCGGGAACACCATATATTTT. V gene TRBV27 combines with J gene TRBJ1-3; 8 bases are shared with TRBD1. The V segment lost 6 bases and the J segment 7 bases; nucleotides outside the gene matches: 8. Per germline, CDR1 MNHEY and CDR2 SMNVEV (reference sequence). This CDR3 has 14 amino acids.

The rearrangement joins TRBV28 to TRBJ2-7, with TRBD1 matching over 7 bases. Germline V gene sequence: CDR1 MDHEN, CDR2 SYDVKM. The trim removed 5 bases at V and 6 bases at J, leaving 7 bases unmatched. The CDR3 runs 13 residues. The CDR3 DNA follows: TGTGCCAGCAGTCAACACCGGGACAGCGAGCAGTACTTC. Its translation is CASSQHRDSEQYF. The full variable domain, rest sourced from reference TRBV28 and TRBJ2-7, is DVKVTQSSRYLVKRTGEKVFLECVQDMDHENMFWYRQDPGLGLRLIYFSYDVKMKEKGDIPEGYSVSREKKERFSLILESASTNQTSMYLCASSQHRDSEQYFGPGTRLTVT.

V and J are TRBV5-6 and TRBJ2-6; no firm D call. CDR3 length equals 15 residues. Germline V gene sequence: CDR1 SGHDT, CDR2 YYEEEE. V shed 4 bases and J shed 1 base, with 9 bases lying between them. CDR3 region: CASSLIFSGANVLTF. CDR3 nucleotides: TGTGCCAGCAGCCTTATCTTTTCTGGGGCCAACGTCCTGACTTTC.

V is TRBV7-9 and J is TRBJ2-5; 7 positions match TRBD2. The CDR3 length is 14 residues. Germline-derived CDR1 and CDR2 are SEHNR and FQNEAQ (reference sequence). The ends lost 3 bases at V and 2 bases at J; junction bases unmatched: 3. This CDR3 is CASSFLAVQETQYF. DNA for the CDR3: TGTGCCAGCAGCTTCCTAGCGGTTCAAGAGACCCAGTACTTC.